This passage covers 9 T cell receptor beta chains from one sample sequenced in a study of T cells expressing NK-cell markers (dated by TCRdb to between 2020 and 2021). Preparation of the library involved 5' RACE. Sequencing relied on an Illumina HiSeq 2000. After TCRdb reprocessed the reads, each CDR3 protein sequence was kept as one row, without DNA. The table for this sample records a few hundred thousand distinct CDR3 sequences. Clones ranked in the top ten supply around 5.3% of the sample. Sequencing used blood T cells: a sorted CD56 or NKG2C T cell subset, CD4+ or CD8+ T cells, or bulk PBMC T cells (not recorded which). These receptors all stem from a man aged 18-75 years in good health.

The CDR3 sequence: CSLRAGSYEQYF. This chain joins TRBV20-1 and TRBJ2-7. This CDR3 spans 12 amino acids. The germline CDR1 and CDR2 sequences are DFQATT and SNEGSKA (reference sequence).

The V call is TRBV19, the J call TRBJ2-2. The CDR3 is 12 amino acids. The germline CDR1 and CDR2 sequences are LNHDA and SQIVND (reference sequence). The CDR3: CASSMMVGELFF. The whole variable domain, filled in from reference TRBV19 and TRBJ2-2, reads DGGITQSPKYLFRKEGQNVTLSCEQNLNHDAMYWYRQDPGQGLRLIYYSQIVNDFQKGDIAEGYSVSREKKESFPLTVTSAQKNPTAFYLCASSMMVGELFFGEGSRLTVL.

The chain employs TRBV5-1 and TRBJ2-7; TCRdb selects TRBD2, and the lack of DNA leaves this call unchecked. Germline values: CDR1 SGHRS, CDR2 YFSETQ. This CDR3 has 15 residues. The CDR3 sequence is CASSLASGLGYEQYF.

The CDR3 region is CAIGTGLGNEQFF. The chain recombines TRBV10-3 with TRBJ2-1; TCRdb's D gene call, TRBD1, goes unchecked for lack of DNA. The CDR3 runs 13 residues. CDR1 is ENHRY, CDR2 SYGVKD, per germline.

This chain joins TRBV2 and TRBJ1-1; without DNA, the TCRdb call of TRBD1 cannot be checked. Germline assignment: CDR1 SNHLY and CDR2 FYNNEI. The CDR3 has 16 amino acids. CDR3 residues: CASSANRDRESTEAFF.

This sequence joins TRBV7-2 and TRBJ2-7. Germline CDR1 SGHTA, CDR2 FQGNSA. CDR3 size: 13 residues. Here the CDR3 reads CASSLKSSYEQYF.

This chain joins TRBV29-1 and TRBJ2-7; TCRdb outputs TRBD1, but without DNA this stays unchecked. The CDR3 is 13 amino acids. Germline CDR1 and CDR2: SQVTM and ANQGSEA. The CDR3 reads CSACDRPPGEQYF.

The chain has TRBV2 and TRBJ2-7. CDR1 SNHLY and CDR2 FYNNEI come from the germline V gene. The length of the CDR3 is 13 residues. The CDR3 sequence is CATMDRAPYEQYF.

The chain is built from TRBV5-1 and TRBJ2-1. Germline V gives CDR1 SGHRS, CDR2 YFSETQ. There are 16 residues in the CDR3. The CDR3 loop is CASSLGQPSSYNEQFF.